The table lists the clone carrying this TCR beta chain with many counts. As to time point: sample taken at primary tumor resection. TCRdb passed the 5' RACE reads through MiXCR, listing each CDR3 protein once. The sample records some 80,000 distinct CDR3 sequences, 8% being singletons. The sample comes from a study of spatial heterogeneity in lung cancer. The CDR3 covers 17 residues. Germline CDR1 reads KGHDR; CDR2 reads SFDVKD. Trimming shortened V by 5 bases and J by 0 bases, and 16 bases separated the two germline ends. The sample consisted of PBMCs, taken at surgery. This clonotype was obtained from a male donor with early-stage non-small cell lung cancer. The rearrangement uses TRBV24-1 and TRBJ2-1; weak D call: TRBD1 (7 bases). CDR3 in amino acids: CATSGGRGVSSYNEQFF. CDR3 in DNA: TGTGCCACCAGTGGAGGCAGGGGGGTTAGCTCCTACAATGAGCAGTTCTTC.